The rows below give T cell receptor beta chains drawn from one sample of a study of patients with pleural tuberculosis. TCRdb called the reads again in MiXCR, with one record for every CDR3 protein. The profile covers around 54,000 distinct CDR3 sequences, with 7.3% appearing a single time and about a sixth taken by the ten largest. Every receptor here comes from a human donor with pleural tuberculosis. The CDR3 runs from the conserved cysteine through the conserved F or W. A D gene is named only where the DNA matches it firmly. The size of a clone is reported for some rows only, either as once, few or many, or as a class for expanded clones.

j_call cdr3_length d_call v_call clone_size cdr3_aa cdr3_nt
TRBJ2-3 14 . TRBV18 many CASSPHENTDTQYF TGTGCCAGCTCACCACACGAGAACACAGATACGCAGTATTTT
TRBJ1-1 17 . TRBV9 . CASSVDEGDGLFAEAFF TGTGCCAGCAGCGTAGATGAAGGGGACGGATTGTTTGCTGAAGCTTTCTTT
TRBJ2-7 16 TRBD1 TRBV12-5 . CASVIWNRDRGREQYF TGTGCTAGTGTTATATGGAACCGGGACAGGGGTCGGGAGCAGTACTTC
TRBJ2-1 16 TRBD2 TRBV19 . CASRYSTSGNPDEQFF TGTGCCAGTAGATATAGTACTAGCGGGAACCCTGATGAGCAGTTCTTC
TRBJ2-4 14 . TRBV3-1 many CASSPLGLKNIQYF TGTGCCAGCAGCCCCCTTGGACTTAAAAACATTCAGTACTTC
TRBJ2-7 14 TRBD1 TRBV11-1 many CASSLDRGPYEQYF TGTGCCAGCAGCTTAGACAGGGGCCCCTACGAGCAGTACTTC
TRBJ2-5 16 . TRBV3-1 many CASSQDFSGVKETQYF TGTGCCAGCAGCCAAGATTTTTCGGGAGTCAAAGAGACCCAGTACTTC
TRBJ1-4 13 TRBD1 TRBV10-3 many CAIRPTGDEKLFF TGTGCCATCAGACCGACAGGGGATGAAAAACTGTTTTTT
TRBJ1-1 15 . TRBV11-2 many CASSFGLAQNTEAFF TGTGCCAGCAGCTTTGGTCTAGCTCAAAACACTGAAGCTTTCTTT
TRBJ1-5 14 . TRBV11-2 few CASSLGIGGQPQHF TGTGCCAGCAGCTTAGGGATAGGGGGACAGCCCCAGCATTTT
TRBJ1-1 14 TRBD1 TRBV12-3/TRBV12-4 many CASRPTGANTEAFF TGTGCCAGCAGGCCAACAGGGGCGAACACTGAAGCTTTCTTT
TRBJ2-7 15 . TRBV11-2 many CASSSRGSDSYEQYF TGTGCCAGCAGCTCCAGGGGATCGGACTCCTACGAGCAGTACTTC
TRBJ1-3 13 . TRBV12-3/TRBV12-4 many CASTKSVENTIYF TGTGCCAGCACCAAGTCGGTGGAAAACACCATATATTTT
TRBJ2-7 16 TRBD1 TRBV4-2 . CASSQNPGQGSYEQYF TGTGCCAGCAGCCAAAATCCGGGACAGGGGTCCTACGAGCAGTACTTC
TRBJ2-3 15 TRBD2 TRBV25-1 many CASSELAVGTDTQYF TGTGCCAGCAGTGAACTAGCGGTCGGCACAGATACGCAGTATTTT
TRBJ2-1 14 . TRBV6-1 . CASSSKLSGNEQFF TGTGCCAGCAGCTCGAAACTTAGTGGCAATGAGCAGTTCTTC
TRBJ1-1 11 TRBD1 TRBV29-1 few CSVPRGLEAFF TGCAGCGTCCCCAGGGGGCTAGAAGCTTTCTTT
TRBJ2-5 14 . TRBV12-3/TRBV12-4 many CASSLALLQETQYF TGTGCCAGCAGTTTAGCGCTACTCCAAGAGACCCAGTACTTC
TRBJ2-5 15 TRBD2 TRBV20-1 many CSARPGGSYQETQYF TGCAGTGCTAGACCGGGAGGCAGTTACCAAGAGACCCAGTACTTC
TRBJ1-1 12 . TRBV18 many CASSREGTEAFF TGTGCCAGCTCACGGGAGGGGACTGAAGCTTTCTTT
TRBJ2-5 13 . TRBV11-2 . CASSSQTEGTQYF TGTGCCAGCAGCTCCCAGACAGAGGGGACCCAGTACTTC
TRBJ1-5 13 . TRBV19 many CASSPQAFQPQHF TGTGCCAGTAGTCCCCAGGCCTTTCAGCCCCAGCATTTT
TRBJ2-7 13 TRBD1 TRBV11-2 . CASAQGNVHEQYF TGTGCCAGCGCACAGGGGAACGTCCACGAGCAGTACTTC
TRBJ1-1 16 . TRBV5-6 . CASSIWGGPLNTEAFF TGTGCCAGCAGCATATGGGGGGGGCCCCTGAACACTGAAGCTTTCTTT
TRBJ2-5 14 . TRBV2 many CASSEEDRQETQYF TGTGCCAGCAGTGAAGAAGACAGACAAGAGACCCAGTACTTC
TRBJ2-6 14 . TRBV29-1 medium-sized CSVEDNSGANVLTF TGCAGCGTTGAAGACAACTCTGGGGCCAACGTCCTGACTTTC
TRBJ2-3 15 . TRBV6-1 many CASSEGATRTDTQYF TGTGCCAGCAGTGAGGGGGCTACTAGGACAGATACGCAGTATTTT
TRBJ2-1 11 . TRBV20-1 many CSARTSHEQFF TGCAGTGCTAGAACCAGCCATGAGCAGTTCTTC
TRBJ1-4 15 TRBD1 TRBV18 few CASSSGQATNEKLFF TGTGCCAGCTCATCGGGACAGGCAACTAATGAAAAACTGTTTTTT
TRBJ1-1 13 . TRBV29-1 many CSVDAAVNTEAFF TGCAGCGTTGATGCGGCGGTGAACACTGAAGCTTTCTTT
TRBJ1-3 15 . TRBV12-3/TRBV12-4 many CASSFPQDTGNTIYF TGTGCCAGCAGTTTCCCTCAAGACACTGGAAACACCATATATTTT
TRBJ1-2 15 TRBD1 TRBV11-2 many CASSLEQGPNYGYTF TGTGCCAGCAGCTTAGAACAGGGGCCCAACTATGGCTACACCTTC
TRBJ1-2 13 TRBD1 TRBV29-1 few CSVAVVHRGGYTF TGCAGCGTTGCGGTAGTACACAGGGGTGGCTACACCTTC
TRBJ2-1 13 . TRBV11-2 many CASRPRLGNEQFF TGTGCCAGCAGGCCGAGACTAGGCAATGAGCAGTTCTTC
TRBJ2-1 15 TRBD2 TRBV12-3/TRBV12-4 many CASSPGLAGYNEQFF TGTGCCAGCAGCCCGGGACTAGCGGGGTACAATGAGCAGTTCTTC
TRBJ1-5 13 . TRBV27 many CASREAGDQPQHF TGTGCCAGCAGGGAGGCAGGCGACCAGCCCCAGCATTTT
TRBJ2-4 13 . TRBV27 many CASRELAKNIQYF TGTGCCAGCAGAGAACTAGCCAAAAACATTCAGTACTTC
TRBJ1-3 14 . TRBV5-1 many CASTTGGSGNTIYF TGCGCCAGCACTACTGGAGGCTCTGGAAACACCATATATTTT
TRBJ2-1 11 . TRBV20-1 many CSARKGVWQFF TGCAGTGCTAGGAAGGGCGTGTGGCAGTTCTTC
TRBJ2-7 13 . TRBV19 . CASSPLGSYEQYF TGTGCCAGTAGTCCCCTGGGGTCCTACGAGCAGTACTTC
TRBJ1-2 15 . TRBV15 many CATSRRLGANSGYTF TGTGCCACCAGCAGGAGGCTGGGGGCGAATAGCGGCTACACCTTC
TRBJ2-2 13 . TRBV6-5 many CASSSPNTGELFF TGTGCCAGCAGTTCGCCGAACACCGGGGAGCTGTTTTTT
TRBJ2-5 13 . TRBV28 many CASSLAGGGTQYF TGTGCCAGCAGTTTAGCGGGCGGAGGGACCCAGTACTTC
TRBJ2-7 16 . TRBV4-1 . CASSPSVGEQSYEQYF TGCGCCAGCAGCCCATCAGTGGGGGAGCAGTCCTACGAGCAGTACTTC
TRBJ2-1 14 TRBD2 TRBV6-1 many CASRGLGILNEQFF TGTGCCAGCAGGGGACTAGGGATTTTGAATGAGCAGTTCTTC
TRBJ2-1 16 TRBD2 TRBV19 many CASSISSGEGYNEQFF TGTGCCAGTAGTATTTCTAGCGGGGAGGGCTACAATGAGCAGTTCTTC
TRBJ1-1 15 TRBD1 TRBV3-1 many CASRQGTGQNTEAFF TGTGCCAGCAGACAGGGGACGGGACAGAACACTGAAGCTTTCTTT
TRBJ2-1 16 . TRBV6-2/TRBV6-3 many CASSYDSWHLHNEQFF TGTGCCAGCAGTTACGATTCTTGGCACCTTCACAATGAGCAGTTCTTC